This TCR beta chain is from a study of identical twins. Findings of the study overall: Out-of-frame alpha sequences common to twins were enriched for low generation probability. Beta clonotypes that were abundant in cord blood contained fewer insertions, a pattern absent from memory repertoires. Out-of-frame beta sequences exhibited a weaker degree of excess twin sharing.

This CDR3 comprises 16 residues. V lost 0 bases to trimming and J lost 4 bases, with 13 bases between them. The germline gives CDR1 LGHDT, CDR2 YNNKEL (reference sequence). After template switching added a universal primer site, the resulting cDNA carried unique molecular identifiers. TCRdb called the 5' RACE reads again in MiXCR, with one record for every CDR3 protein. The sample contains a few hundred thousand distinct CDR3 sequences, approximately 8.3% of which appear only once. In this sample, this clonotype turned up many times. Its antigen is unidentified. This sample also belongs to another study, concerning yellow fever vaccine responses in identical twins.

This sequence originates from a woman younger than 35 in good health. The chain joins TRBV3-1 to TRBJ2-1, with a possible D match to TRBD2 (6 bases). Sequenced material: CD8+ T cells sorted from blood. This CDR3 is CASSQDQGTLYNEQFF. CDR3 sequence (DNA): TGTGCCAGCAGCCAAGATCAAGGGACTTTGTACAATGAGCAGTTCTTC.